This TCR beta chain was identified in a study of blood T cells in healthy people across ages. Study-wide background: Template switching picked up about one barcoded beta molecule for each two T cells. Points from the study as a whole: Naive CD4+ cells and diversity were both higher in long-lived donors than in aged donors. Estimates based on one million T cells were treated as lower bounds.

Every donor provided around 9.5 milliliters of peripheral blood. It was with a sample-barcoded 5' primer and a J-beta primer mix that a second PCR of roughly 7 to 12 cycles was run. TCRdb itself ran the 5' RACE reads through MiXCR, one entry per CDR3 protein. The table shows 1.5 million to 2 million distinct CDR3 sequences, with around half occurring only once. This clonotype occurred a few times. What it recognizes is unknown. V was pared by 7 bases and J by 5 bases, with 7 bases between. CDR3 size: 11 residues. Germline values: CDR1 MNHNS, CDR2 SASEGT. This chain links TRBV6-1 with TRBJ2-3; no firm D call. Sequenced: blood. This receptor was obtained from a woman aged 40 to 50 in good health. Written as DNA, the CDR3 is TGTGCCAGCAAGCTGTTAGATACGCAGTATTTT. Amino acid sequence: CASKLLDTQYF.